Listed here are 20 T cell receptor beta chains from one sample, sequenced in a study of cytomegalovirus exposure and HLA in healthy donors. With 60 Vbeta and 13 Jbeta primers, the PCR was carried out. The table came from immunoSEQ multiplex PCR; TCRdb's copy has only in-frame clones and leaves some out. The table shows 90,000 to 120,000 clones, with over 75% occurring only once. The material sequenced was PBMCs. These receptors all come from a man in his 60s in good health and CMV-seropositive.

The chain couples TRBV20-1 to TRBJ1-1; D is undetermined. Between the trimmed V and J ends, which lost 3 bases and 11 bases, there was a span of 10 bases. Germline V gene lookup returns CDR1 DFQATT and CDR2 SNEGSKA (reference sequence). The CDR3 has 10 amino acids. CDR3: CSASIERAFF. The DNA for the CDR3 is TGCAGTGCTAGCATAGAGCGGGCTTTCTTT.

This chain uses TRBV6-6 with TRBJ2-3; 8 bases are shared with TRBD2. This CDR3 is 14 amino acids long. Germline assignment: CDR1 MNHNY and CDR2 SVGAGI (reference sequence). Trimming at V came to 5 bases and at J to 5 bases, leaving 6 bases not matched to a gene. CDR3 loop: CASSRTSSQDTQYF. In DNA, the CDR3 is TGTGCCAGCAGTAGGACTAGCTCGCAAGATACGCAGTATTTT.

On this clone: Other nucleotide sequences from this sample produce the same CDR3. The CDR3 loop is CASLAGGPPDTQYF. In nucleotides, the CDR3 is TGCGCCTCCCTAGCGGGGGGTCCTCCAGATACGCAGTATTTT. J is TRBJ2-3 and V is TRBV5-1, with 11 nucleotides matching TRBD2. J was trimmed by 4 bases and V by 10 bases; bases with no gene match: 8. This CDR3 region has 14 residues. Per the germline V gene, CDR1 is SGHRS and CDR2 is YFSETQ. The variable domain in full, completed from reference TRBV5-1 and TRBJ2-3, reads KAGVTQTPRYLIKTRGQQVTLSCSPISGHRSVSWYQQTPGQGLQFLFEYFSETQRNKGNFPGRFSGRQFSNSRSEMNVSTLELGDSALYLCASLAGGPPDTQYFGPGTRLTVL.

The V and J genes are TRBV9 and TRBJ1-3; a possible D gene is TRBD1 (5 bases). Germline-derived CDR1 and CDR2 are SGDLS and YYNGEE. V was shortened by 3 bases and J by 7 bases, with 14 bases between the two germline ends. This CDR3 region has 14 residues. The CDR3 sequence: CASSGSAGVNTIYF. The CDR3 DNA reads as TGTGCCAGCAGCGGTTCGGCGGGGGTCAACACCATATATTTT. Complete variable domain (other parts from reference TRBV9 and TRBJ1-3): DSGVTQTPKHLITATGQRVTLRCSPRSGDLSVYWYQQSLDQGLQFLIQYYNGEERAKGNILERFSAQQFPDLHSELNLSSLELGDSALYFCASSGSAGVNTIYFGEGSWLTVV.

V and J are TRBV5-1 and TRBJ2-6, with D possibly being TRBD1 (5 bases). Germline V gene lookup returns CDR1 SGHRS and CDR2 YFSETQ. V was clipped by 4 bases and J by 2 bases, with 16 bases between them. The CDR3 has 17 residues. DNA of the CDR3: TGCGCCAGCAGCATCTCTCCAGTAGGGGCTGGGGCCAACGTCCTGACTTTC. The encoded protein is CASSISPVGAGANVLTF.

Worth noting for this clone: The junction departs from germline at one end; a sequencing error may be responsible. CDR3 loop: CSSSTRGQGGGGYTF. In DNA, the CDR3 is TGTTCCAGCAGCACCCGAGGACAGGGCGGGGGTGGCTACACCTTC. V and J are TRBV7-9 and TRBJ1-2, with 8 bases that match TRBD1. CDR3 length: 15 residues. CDR1 is SEHNR, CDR2 FQNEAQ, per germline (reference sequence).

The CDR3 region is CASRPRQGYTQAFF. DNA of the CDR3: TGTGCCAGCAGACCGAGACAGGGGTATACTCAAGCTTTCTTT. This chain connects TRBV6-5 to TRBJ1-1, with TRBD1 identical over 8 bases. The germline V gene encodes CDR1 MNHEY and CDR2 SVGAGI. Trimming at V came to 6 bases and at J to 9 bases, leaving 12 bases not matched to a gene. The CDR3 covers 14 residues.

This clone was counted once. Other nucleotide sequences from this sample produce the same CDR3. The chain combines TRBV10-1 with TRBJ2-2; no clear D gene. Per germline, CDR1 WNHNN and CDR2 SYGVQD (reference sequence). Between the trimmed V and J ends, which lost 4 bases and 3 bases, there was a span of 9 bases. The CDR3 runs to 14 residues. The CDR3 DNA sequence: TGCGCCAGCAGTGCCACTGGAGACACCGGGGAGCTGTTTTTT. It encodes CASSATGDTGELFF.

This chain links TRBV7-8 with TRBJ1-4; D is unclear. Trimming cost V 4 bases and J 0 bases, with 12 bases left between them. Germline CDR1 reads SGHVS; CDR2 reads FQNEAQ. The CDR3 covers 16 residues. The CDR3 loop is CASSSAYSATNEKLFF. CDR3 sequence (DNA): TGTGCCAGCAGCTCAGCTTACAGTGCAACTAATGAAAAACTGTTTTTT.

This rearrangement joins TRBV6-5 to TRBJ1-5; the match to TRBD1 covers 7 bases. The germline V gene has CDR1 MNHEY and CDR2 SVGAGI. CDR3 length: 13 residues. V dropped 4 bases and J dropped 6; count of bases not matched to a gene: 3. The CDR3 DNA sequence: TGTGCCAGCAGTTTCTCAGGGGGTCAGCCCCAGCATTTT. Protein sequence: CASSFSGGQPQHF.

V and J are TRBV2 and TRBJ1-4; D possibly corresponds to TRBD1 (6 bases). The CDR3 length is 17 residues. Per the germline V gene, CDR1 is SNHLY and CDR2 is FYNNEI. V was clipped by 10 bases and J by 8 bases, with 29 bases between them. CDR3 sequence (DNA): TGTGCCACCAAGGAGGGCAGGGTGGGGGGGGGCAGGGAAAAACTGTTTTTT. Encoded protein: CATKEGRVGGGREKLFF.

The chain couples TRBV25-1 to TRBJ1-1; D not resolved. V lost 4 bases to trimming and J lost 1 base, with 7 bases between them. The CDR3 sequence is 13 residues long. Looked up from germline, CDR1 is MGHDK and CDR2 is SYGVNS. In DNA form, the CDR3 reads TGTGCCAGCAGTGGACACAGGAACACTGAAGCTTTCTTT. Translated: CASSGHRNTEAFF.

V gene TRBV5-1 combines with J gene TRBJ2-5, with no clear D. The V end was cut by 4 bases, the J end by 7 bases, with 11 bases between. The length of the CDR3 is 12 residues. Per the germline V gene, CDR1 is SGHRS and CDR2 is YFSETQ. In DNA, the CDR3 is TGCGCCAGCAGCATGGAAGCCCGGACCCAGTACTTC. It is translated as CASSMEARTQYF.

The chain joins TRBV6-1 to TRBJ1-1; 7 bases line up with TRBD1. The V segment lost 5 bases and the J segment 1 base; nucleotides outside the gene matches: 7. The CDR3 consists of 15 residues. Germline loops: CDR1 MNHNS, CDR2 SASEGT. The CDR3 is CASSSDRQGNTEAFF. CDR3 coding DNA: TGTGCCAGCAGTTCCGATAGACAGGGGAACACTGAAGCTTTCTTT.

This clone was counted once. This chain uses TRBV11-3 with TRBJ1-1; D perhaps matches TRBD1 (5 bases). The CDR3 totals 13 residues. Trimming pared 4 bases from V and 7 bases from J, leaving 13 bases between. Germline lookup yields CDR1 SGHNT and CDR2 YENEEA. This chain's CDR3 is CASSSGQGLEAFF. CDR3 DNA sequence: TGTGCCAGCAGCTCGGGGCAGGGACTTGAAGCTTTCTTT. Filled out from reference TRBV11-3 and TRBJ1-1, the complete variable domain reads EAGVVQSPRYKIIEKKQPVAFWCNPISGHNTLYWYLQNLGQGPELLIRYENEEAVDDSQLPKDRFSAERLKGVDSTLKIQPAELGDSAVYLCASSSGQGLEAFFGQGTRLTVV.

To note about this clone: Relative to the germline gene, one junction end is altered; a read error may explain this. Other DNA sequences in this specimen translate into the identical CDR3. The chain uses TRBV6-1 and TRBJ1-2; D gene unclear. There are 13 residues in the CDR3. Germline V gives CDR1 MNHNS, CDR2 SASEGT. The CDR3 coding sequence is TGTGCCAGCAGTGAATTGCCGGGAGAGGGCTATACCTTC. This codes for CASSELPGEGYTF.

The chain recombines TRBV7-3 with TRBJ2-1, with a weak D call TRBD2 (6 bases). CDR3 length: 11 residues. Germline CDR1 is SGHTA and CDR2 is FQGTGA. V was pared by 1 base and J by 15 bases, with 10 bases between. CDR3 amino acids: CASSLRRGLFF. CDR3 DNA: TGTGCCAGCAGCTTAAGGCGGGGACTGTTCTTC.

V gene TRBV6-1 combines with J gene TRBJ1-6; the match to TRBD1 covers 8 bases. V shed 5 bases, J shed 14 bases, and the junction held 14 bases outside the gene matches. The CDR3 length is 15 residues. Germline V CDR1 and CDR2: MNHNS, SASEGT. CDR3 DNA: TGTGCCAGCAGTTTACAGGCAGGACAGGGTCCAGCCCTCCACTTT. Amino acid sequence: CASSLQAGQGPALHF.

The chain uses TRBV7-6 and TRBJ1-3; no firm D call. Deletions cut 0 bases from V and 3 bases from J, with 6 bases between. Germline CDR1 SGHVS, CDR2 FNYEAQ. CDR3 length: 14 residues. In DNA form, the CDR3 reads TGTGCCAGCAGCTTAGCCTCCCTTGGAAACACCATATATTTT. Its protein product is CASSLASLGNTIYF.

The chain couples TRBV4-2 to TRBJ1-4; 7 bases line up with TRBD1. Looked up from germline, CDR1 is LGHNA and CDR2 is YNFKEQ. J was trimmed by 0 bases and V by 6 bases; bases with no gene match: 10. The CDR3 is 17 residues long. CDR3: CASRKVEQGTTNEKLFF. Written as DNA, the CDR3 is TGTGCCAGCAGGAAAGTTGAACAGGGGACAACTAATGAAAAACTGTTTTTT.